A single sample is the source of the 14 T cell receptor beta chains below, sequenced in a study of early T cells in non-severe SARS-CoV-2 infection. One entry per CDR3 protein results from TCRdb running MiXCR on the 5' RACE reads. The sample yields about 59,000 distinct CDR3 sequences, roughly an eighth seen once. Sequencing used whole blood. These receptors all come from an adult who was a healthcare worker with PCR-confirmed SARS-CoV-2 infection or an uninfected control (not recorded which).

A few counts support this clonotype. The gene calls are TRBV11-2 and TRBJ2-3; perhaps TRBD2 as D (7 bases). The germline V and J ends were trimmed by 5 bases and 6 bases, with 30 bases remaining between them. Germline loops: CDR1 SGHAT, CDR2 FQNNGV. The CDR3 sequence is 19 residues long. CDR3 bases: TGTGCCAGCAGCCCCCGGGGGATGGTCGGGGGGCCTAACGGCGATACGCAGTATTTT. It is translated as CASSPRGMVGGPNGDTQYF.

The CDR3: CASSPGQGPDEQYF. In DNA form, the CDR3 reads TGTGCCAGCAGCCCGGGACAGGGGCCCGACGAGCAGTACTTC. The chain is built from TRBV12-3 or TRBV12-4 and TRBJ2-7; 10 bases match TRBD1. The length of the CDR3 is 14 residues. After removal of 6 bases from V and 5 bases from J, the junction contained 7 bases not matched to a gene.

This clonotype came up many times. This sequence joins TRBV6-5 and TRBJ2-7, with TRBD1 as a possible D gene (8 bases). V was trimmed by 4 bases and J by 6 bases, leaving 13 bases between them. Germline V gives CDR1 MNHEY, CDR2 SVGAGI. The CDR3 is made up of 13 amino acids. CDR3 nucleotide sequence: TGTGCCAGCAGTTCAGGGGGCGGGGGCGAGCAGTACTTC. Its protein is CASSSGGGGEQYF.

The chain carries TRBV2 and TRBJ1-6; weak D call: TRBD1 (6 bases). The V end lost 8 bases, the J end lost 3 bases, and 11 bases lay between the germline ends. The length of the CDR3 is 14 residues. CDR1 is SNHLY and CDR2 is FYNNEI in the germline V gene. DNA of the CDR3: TGTGCCAGCCGCGGGACAAACTATAATTCACCCCTCCACTTT. As protein: CASRGTNYNSPLHF.

This clonotype has at least ten counts. The rearrangement uses TRBV7-2 and TRBJ2-7, with D perhaps TRBD1 or TRBD2 (5 bases each). Trimming removed 1 base at V and 0 bases at J, with 13 bases between. Germline CDR1 reads SGHTA; CDR2 reads FQGNSA. CDR3 length equals 16 residues. The CDR3 sequence is CASSLEGTQSSYEQYF. The CDR3 nucleotides are TGTGCCAGCAGCTTAGAGGGGACCCAGAGCTCCTACGAGCAGTACTTC.

This clonotype has a handful of counts. J is TRBJ1-2 and V is TRBV6-5; 11 bases are a match to TRBD1. In germline, CDR1 is MNHEY, CDR2 SVGAGI. V was clipped by 8 bases and J by 5 bases; unmatched bases: 10. This CDR3 comprises 15 residues. CDR3 bases: TGTGCCAGCGGGGACGGACAGGGGGCTTATTATGGCTACACCTTC. Translation: CASGDGQGAYYGYTF.

This clonotype appeared many times. The rearrangement uses TRBV30 and TRBJ1-4; 7 bases are a match to TRBD1. V shed 3 bases and J 8 bases; nucleotides not matched to a gene: 6. This CDR3 is built from 13 residues. Germline CDR1 and CDR2: GTSNPN and SVGIG (reference sequence). CDR3 sequence (DNA): TGTGCCTGGAGGAGGGACAGCCAAGAAAAACTGTTTTTT. Protein: CAWRRDSQEKLFF. The full variable domain, with the rest looked up from reference TRBV30 and TRBJ1-4, is SQTIHQWPATLVQPVGSPLSLECTVEGTSNPNLYWYRQAAGRGLQLLFYSVGIGQISSEVPQNLSASRPQDRQFILSSKKLLLSDSGFYLCAWRRDSQEKLFFGSGTQLSVL.

This clonotype was observed a few times. The rearrangement joins TRBV7-2 to TRBJ1-6, with D tentatively TRBD1 (6 bases). The V end lost 5 bases, the J end lost 3 bases, and 14 bases lay between the germline ends. CDR1 and CDR2 from the germline V gene are SGHTA and FQGNSA. This CDR3 comprises 16 residues. CDR3 residues: CASSPRGRGYNSPLHF. CDR3 in DNA: TGTGCCAGCAGCCCCCGAGGCAGGGGCTATAATTCACCCCTCCACTTT.

The chain recombines TRBV10-3 with TRBJ1-1; the match to TRBD1 covers 8 bases. V shed 2 bases and J 5 bases; nucleotides not matched to a gene: 10. Germline V gene data show CDR1 as ENHRY and CDR2 as SYGVKD. The CDR3 spans 16 residues. The CDR3 nucleotides read TGTGCCATCAGTGAGATTCAGGGGGCCTTTGGAACTGAAGCTTTCTTT. Translation gives CAISEIQGAFGTEAFF.

This clonotype has ten or more counts. Here the CDR3 DNA reads TGTGCCAGCAGCCAAGAACCCAACAGGGCCTCTGGAAACACCATATATTTT. It is translated as CASSQEPNRASGNTIYF. The chain carries TRBV3-1 and TRBJ1-3; tentatively, D is TRBD1 (6 bases). This CDR3 has 17 amino acids. The ends were cut back, 0 bases at V and 0 bases at J, with 12 bases in the middle. Germline V gene data show CDR1 as LGHDT and CDR2 as YNNKEL (reference sequence).

The sample holds many counts of this clonotype. The V gene is TRBV7-8, the J gene TRBJ1-1; maybe TRBD1 (5 bases). The germline V and J ends were trimmed by 3 bases and 1 base, with 15 bases remaining between them. CDR3 length equals 16 residues. The germline CDR1 and CDR2 sequences are SGHVS and FQNEAQ. The CDR3 protein is CASSLNQGLGNTEAFF. DNA for the CDR3: TGTGCCAGCAGCTTGAACCAGGGACTGGGGAACACTGAAGCTTTCTTT.

This clonotype was picked up a small number of times. The rearrangement links TRBV30 to TRBJ2-7; 9 nucleotides agree with TRBD1. Germline V gene lookup returns CDR1 GTSNPN and CDR2 SVGIG (reference sequence). With V trimmed by 5 bases and J by 6 bases, 2 bases remained unmatched. This CDR3 spans 11 amino acids. CDR3 protein: CAWGDRAEQYF. The CDR3 nucleotides are TGTGCCTGGGGGGACAGGGCCGAGCAGTACTTC.

At least ten counts were recorded for this clonotype. J is TRBJ2-3 and V is TRBV7-6; D gene ambiguous. The CDR3 extends over 14 amino acids. Germline V gene data show CDR1 as SGHVS and CDR2 as FNYEAQ. The V gene lost 5 bases and the J gene lost 9 bases, with 18 bases spanning the gap. As DNA, the CDR3 is TGTGCCAGCAGCAAGATAGAAGTTCTGGCCACGCAGTATTTT. This translates into CASSKIEVLATQYF.

The CDR3 nucleotides are TGTGCCAGCAGGTCCCATGGGGCGAGTACTGAAGCTTTCTTT. It is translated as CASRSHGASTEAFF. The chain couples TRBV6-5 to TRBJ1-1; TRBD1 might be the D (5 bases). Trimming took off 6 bases at V and 5 bases at J, with 16 bases between the two ends. The CDR3 is 14 amino acids. CDR1 MNHEY and CDR2 SVGAGI come from the germline V gene.